The 15 T cell receptor beta chains given below trace back to one sample, sequenced in a study of a mutant IDH1 vaccine in newly diagnosed glioma. The antigens of these receptors remain unknown. The time point here: week 23, last vaccination. Vaccination used 300 ug of mutant IDH1 20-mer peptide per dose, with topical imiquimod. Clones were read by immunoSEQ multiplex PCR, and TCRdb kept only the in-frame ones, dropping some. The table lists tens of thousands of clones, 81% of them singletons. The sequenced sample was PBMCs, obtained from a glioma patient whose treatment included an IDH1 peptide vaccine. The receptors were sampled from a man aged 40-49 years with glioma.

The rearrangement joins TRBV2 to TRBJ2-1; 7 nucleotides line up with TRBD2. Germline V lookup: CDR1 SNHLY, CDR2 FYNNEI. V was clipped by 11 bases and J by 7 bases; unmatched bases: 11. The CDR3 runs to 13 residues. CDR3 coding DNA: TGTGCCCAAGCAGCACGGCGGGGGAATGAGCAGTTCTTC. Encoded protein: CAQAARRGNEQFF.

V and J are TRBV5-1 and TRBJ1-4; D uncertain. Germline assignment: CDR1 SGHRS and CDR2 YFSETQ. This CDR3 comprises 18 residues. Trimming took 4 bases from V and 0 from J, leaving 19 bases between them. The CDR3 protein is CASSPLSAGRATNEKLFF. CDR3 nucleotides: TGCGCCAGCAGCCCTCTCAGCGCAGGCCGGGCAACTAATGAAAAACTGTTTTTT.

V is TRBV7-7 and J is TRBJ2-2, with 7 bases fitting TRBD1. The CDR3 loop spans 14 amino acids. Per germline, CDR1 SSHAT and CDR2 FNYEAQ (reference sequence). CDR3: CASRDGTVTGELFF. In nucleotides, the CDR3 is TGTGCTAGCCGGGACGGGACAGTCACCGGGGAGCTGTTTTTT.

About this clone itself: Germline is not matched at one junction end, which may reflect a read error. In nucleotides, the CDR3 is TGTGCCAGCAGTGTAGCGGGAGCGTCTGGCGCCAACGTCCTGACTTTC. Translating gives CASSVAGASGANVLTF. The rearrangement uses TRBV6-1 and TRBJ2-6; TRBD2 agrees at 9 bases. Germline V gives CDR1 MNHNS, CDR2 SASEGT. The CDR3 is 16 residues long.

The chain joins TRBV9 to TRBJ2-7; 8 bases agree with TRBD1. The V gene's germline CDR1 is SGDLS and CDR2 YYNGEE. The junction had 12 bases not matched to a gene; V was cut back by 5 bases and J by 5 bases. The CDR3 totals 15 residues. CDR3 loop: CASSLGTGGFDEQYF. CDR3 bases: TGTGCCAGCAGTTTAGGGACAGGAGGTTTTGACGAGCAGTACTTC.

This clone has only a few counts. The chain joins TRBV14 to TRBJ1-6, with a possible D match to TRBD1 (5 bases). Trimming removed 0 bases from V and 10 bases from J, with 10 bases in between. The CDR3 sequence is 14 residues long. The germline CDR1 and CDR2 sequences are SGHDN and FVKESK. The CDR3, as DNA: TGTGCCAGCAGCCAAGAGGGGGGACCCTCACCCCTCCACTTT. Its translation is CASSQEGGPSPLHF.

V gene TRBV7-2 combines with J gene TRBJ1-6; D might be TRBD1 (6 bases). Trimming cost V 2 bases and J 6 bases, with 8 bases left between them. The CDR3 length is 14 residues. CDR1 and CDR2 from the germline V gene are SGHTA and FQGNSA. The CDR3 spells CASSLTGSNSPLHF. In nucleotides, the CDR3 is TGTGCCAGCAGCTTAACAGGGAGTAATTCACCCCTCCACTTT.

This clone has just one count. The chain is built from TRBV21-1 and TRBJ1-5. TRBV21-1 is marked as a pseudogene. The CDR3 is 20 amino acids. CDR3 amino acids: CASSIPLGGRVPISNQPQHF. The CDR3 coding sequence is TGTGCCAGCAGCATCCCCTTGGGGGGGCGCGTCCCTATAAGCAATCAGCCCCAGCATTTT.

The chain recombines TRBV10-1 with TRBJ1-1; 7 nucleotides align to TRBD1. V gave up 2 bases and J gave up 0 bases; unmatched junction bases: 6. CDR3 length equals 16 residues. Germline V gives CDR1 WNHNN, CDR2 SYGVQD (reference sequence). In DNA form, the CDR3 reads TGCGCCAGCAGTGAGACGACCGGGACAGTGAACACTGAAGCTTTCTTT. Translation gives CASSETTGTVNTEAFF.

This clone was recorded a few times. The V gene is TRBV25-1, the J gene TRBJ2-3; TRBD1 or TRBD2 may be the D gene (5 bases each). V lost 3 bases and J 2 bases, leaving 9 bases between the germline ends. This CDR3 region has 14 residues. In germline, CDR1 is MGHDK, CDR2 SYGVNS. CDR3 sequence reads: CASSDREYTDTQYF. Here the CDR3 DNA reads TGTGCCAGCAGTGACAGGGAGTACACAGATACGCAGTATTTT.

For the CDR3, the DNA is TGTGCCAGCAGCTTACGGGACAGGAATCTTGGAAACACCATATATTTT. It is translated as CASSLRDRNLGNTIYF. This rearrangement joins TRBV5-6 to TRBJ1-3; 8 bases align to TRBD1. With 2 bases clipped from V and 3 bases from J, the junction kept 7 bases outside the gene matches. CDR1 is SGHDT and CDR2 is YYEEEE in the germline V gene. This CDR3 is built from 16 residues.

The V gene is TRBV19, the J gene TRBJ2-7, with 8 bases aligning to TRBD2. There are 13 residues in the CDR3. J gave up 2 bases and V 4 bases, and 1 base lay outside the gene matches. CDR1 and CDR2 from the germline V gene are LNHDA and SQIVND (reference sequence). CDR3 residues: CASSKRGPYEQYF. The CDR3 nucleotides read TGTGCCAGTAGTAAGCGGGGGCCCTACGAGCAGTACTTC.

This clone came up once. This chain connects TRBV11-3 to TRBJ2-3; D may match TRBD1 or TRBD2 (5 bases each). The V end lost 5 bases, the J end lost 1 base, and 10 bases lay between the germline ends. This CDR3 contains 14 residues. CDR1 is SGHNT, CDR2 YENEEA, per germline. The CDR3 loop is CASSPQGGTDTQYF. As DNA, the CDR3 is TGTGCCAGCAGCCCCCAGGGAGGCACAGATACGCAGTATTTT.

The chain uses TRBV4-3 and TRBJ2-3; either TRBD1 or TRBD2 may supply D (6 bases each). CDR1 LGHNA and CDR2 YSLEER come from the germline V gene. This CDR3 contains 15 residues. V was shortened by 0 bases and J by 0 bases, with 7 bases between the two germline ends. The CDR3 region is CASSQEGGSTDTQYF. The DNA for the CDR3 is TGCGCCAGCAGCCAAGAAGGGGGGAGCACAGATACGCAGTATTTT.

This chain joins TRBV7-2 and TRBJ1-5; D call uncertain. Germline loops: CDR1 SGHTA, CDR2 FQGNSA. Trimming pared 3 bases from V and 7 bases from J, leaving 13 bases between. There are 14 residues in the CDR3. The CDR3 sequence: CASSLGSGGQPQHF. Here the CDR3 DNA reads TGTGCCAGCAGCTTGGGATCTGGCGGGCAGCCCCAGCATTTT. The whole variable domain, remainder taken from reference TRBV7-2 and TRBJ1-5, is GAGVSQSPSNKVTEKGKDVELRCDPISGHTALYWYRQSLGQGLEFLIYFQGNSAPDKSGLPSDRFSAERTGGSVSTLTIQRTQQEDSAVYLCASSLGSGGQPQHFGDGTRLSIL.